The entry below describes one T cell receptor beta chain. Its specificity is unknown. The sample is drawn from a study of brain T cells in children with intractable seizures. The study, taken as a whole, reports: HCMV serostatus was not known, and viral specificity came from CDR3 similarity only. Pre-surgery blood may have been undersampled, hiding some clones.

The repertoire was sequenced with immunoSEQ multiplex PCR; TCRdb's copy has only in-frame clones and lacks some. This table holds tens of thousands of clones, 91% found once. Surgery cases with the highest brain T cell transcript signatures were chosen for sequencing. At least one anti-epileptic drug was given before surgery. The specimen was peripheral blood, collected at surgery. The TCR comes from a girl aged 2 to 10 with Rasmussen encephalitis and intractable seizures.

CDR3: CASSRGLAGLDTQYF. In DNA form, the CDR3 reads TGTGCCAGCAGCCGAGGACTAGCGGGGTTAGATACGCAGTATTTT. The chain is built from TRBV3-1 (or the pseudogene TRBV3-2) and TRBJ2-3; 12 bases fit TRBD2. Germline V gene data show CDR1 as LGHDT and CDR2 as YNNKEL (reference sequence). The CDR3 contains 15 residues. V was clipped by 4 bases and J by 5 bases; unmatched bases: 4.